Following are 29 T cell receptor beta chains from one sample sequenced in a study of long-term antiretroviral therapy in people with HIV. An immunoSEQ assay, version v3.0, was performed at survey level. TCRdb keeps only in-frame clones here, not all; method: immunoSEQ multiplex PCR. The sample consists of roughly 19,000 clones, approximately 80% of them appearing once. Here the sequenced sample was unsorted PBMCs, taken 1.2 years after starting antiretroviral therapy. The receptors derive from a woman aged 40 to 55 with HIV.

The genes are TRBV5-6 and TRBJ1-2; D possibly corresponds to TRBD1 (5 bases). CDR1 and CDR2 from the germline V gene are SGHDT and YYEEEE. The CDR3 runs to 13 residues. Trimming pared 0 bases from V and 9 bases from J, leaving 12 bases between. The CDR3 loop reads CASSLAAGPSYTF. The CDR3 DNA sequence: TGTGCCAGCAGCTTGGCAGCAGGGCCCAGCTACACCTTC.

J is TRBJ1-1 and V is TRBV29-1, with a possible D match to TRBD1 (6 bases). With 3 bases removed from V and 8 bases from J, the gap between germline ends came to 7 bases. Germline loops: CDR1 SQVTM, CDR2 ANQGSEA. The CDR3 spans 10 residues. The CDR3 is CSVEGTEAFF. CDR3 nucleotide sequence: TGCAGCGTTGAGGGGACAGAAGCTTTCTTT. Full variable domain (rest looked up from reference TRBV29-1 and TRBJ1-1): SAVISQKPSRDICQRGTSLTIQCQVDSQVTMMFWYRQQPGQSLTLIATANQGSEATYESGFVIDKFPISRPNLTFSTLTVSNMSPEDSSIYLCSVEGTEAFFGQGTRLTVV.

This rearrangement joins TRBV18 to TRBJ2-5; no reliable D call. CDR3 length: 16 residues. Trimming removed 0 bases at V and 5 bases at J, with 16 bases between. Germline V gene lookup returns CDR1 KGHSH and CDR2 LQKENI. The CDR3 DNA reads TGTGCCAGCTCACCACCGAAGCAGGCCGGGTTTGAGACCCAGTACTTC. This sequence encodes CASSPPKQAGFETQYF.

The gene calls are TRBV9 and TRBJ2-1, with D possibly called TRBD1 or TRBD2 (6 bases each). Trimming stripped 0 bases from V and 8 bases from J, with 12 bases between. The CDR3 is made up of 14 amino acids. CDR1 is SGDLS and CDR2 is YYNGEE in the germline V gene. The CDR3 DNA reads as TGTGCCAGCAGCGTAGGCGTGGGGGGCCATGAGCAGTTCTTC. Its protein product is CASSVGVGGHEQFF.

The chain uses TRBV30 and TRBJ1-1; D call uncertain. The CDR3 runs 11 residues. Germline CDR1 and CDR2: GTSNPN and SVGIG (reference sequence). The germline V and J ends were trimmed by 3 bases and 8 bases, with 10 bases remaining between them. The chain's CDR3 is CAWRDPQEAFF. Written as DNA, the CDR3 is TGTGCCTGGAGGGACCCCCAAGAAGCTTTCTTT.

This clone came up once. V usage is TRBV27 and J usage is TRBJ2-7; 9 bases line up with TRBD2. V shed 5 bases and J 0 bases; nucleotides not matched to a gene: 5. The CDR3 is 15 residues long. From germline, CDR1 is MNHEY and CDR2 SMNVEV (reference sequence). The CDR3 DNA reads TGTGCCAGCAGTCCTTTTAGCGGGAGCTCCTACGAGCAGTACTTC. Its translation is CASSPFSGSSYEQYF.

The CDR3 sequence: CASSSGLRDEQFF. The CDR3 nucleotides read TGTGCCAGCAGCTCGGGACTACGGGATGAGCAGTTCTTC. This chain connects TRBV7-9 to TRBJ2-1; TRBD2 matches at 7 bases. V lost 4 bases and J lost 8; bases outside the gene matches: 5. The CDR3 spans 13 residues. From germline, CDR1 is SEHNR and CDR2 FQNEAQ (reference sequence). The full variable domain, with the rest looked up from reference TRBV7-9 and TRBJ2-1, is DTGVSQNPRHKITKRGQNVTFRCDPISEHNRLYWYRQTLGQGPEFLTYFQNEAQLEKSRLLSDRFSAERPKGSFSTLEIQRTEQGDSAMYLCASSSGLRDEQFFGPGTRLTVL.

V and J are TRBV27 and TRBJ1-4, with 9 bases that match TRBD1. Trimming took 6 bases from V and 8 from J; bases not matched to a gene: 7. CDR1 and CDR2 from the germline V gene are MNHEY and SMNVEV (reference sequence). The CDR3 contains 14 residues. CDR3 in amino acids: CASSPGTGMEKLFF. For the CDR3, the DNA is TGTGCCAGCAGCCCCGGGACAGGGATGGAAAAACTGTTTTTT. Variable domain in full (rest from reference TRBV27 and TRBJ1-4): EAQVTQNPRYLITVTGKKLTVTCSQNMNHEYMSWYRQDPGLGLRQIYYSMNVEVTDKGDVPEGYKVSRKEKRNFPLILESPSPNQTSLYFCASSPGTGMEKLFFGSGTQLSVL.

The chain uses TRBV18 and TRBJ1-2; D might be TRBD1 (6 bases). There are 18 residues in the CDR3. Between the trimmed V and J ends, which lost 3 bases and 7 bases, there was a span of 27 bases. Germline values: CDR1 KGHSH, CDR2 LQKENI. The DNA of the CDR3 is TGTGCCAGCTCACCCGTCTTAGAATTCGGGGGCGCAAGGAGTGGCTACACCTTC. Translated, it gives CASSPVLEFGGARSGYTF.

This chain links TRBV5-4 with TRBJ1-1, with D unclear. This CDR3 region has 14 residues. Per the germline V gene, CDR1 is SGHNT and CDR2 is YYREEE (reference sequence). V was clipped by 0 bases and J by 1 base, with 7 bases between them. The CDR3 reads CASSLARANTEAFF. Here the CDR3 DNA reads TGTGCCAGCAGCTTGGCTAGGGCGAACACTGAAGCTTTCTTT.

The V gene is TRBV18, the J gene TRBJ2-1; D could derive from TRBD1 or TRBD2 (5 bases each). The CDR3 totals 12 residues. CDR1 and CDR2 (germline): KGHSH, LQKENI. V lost 4 bases, J lost 10 bases, and 11 bases lay in between. CDR3 sequence reads: CASSRVRDEQFF. The CDR3 DNA sequence: TGTGCCAGCTCACGAGTCCGGGACGAGCAGTTCTTC. The full variable domain, rest sourced from reference TRBV18 and TRBJ2-1, is NAGVMQNPRHLVRRRGQEARLRCSPMKGHSHVYWYRQLPEEGLKFMVYLQKENIIDESGMPKERFSAEFPKEGPSILRIQQVVRGDSAAYFCASSRVRDEQFFGPGTRLTVL.

The rearrangement links TRBV5-1 to TRBJ1-1, with a possible D match to TRBD1 (5 bases). The germline V and J ends were trimmed by 3 bases and 10 bases, with 10 bases remaining between them. This CDR3 contains 11 residues. Germline CDR1 and CDR2: SGHRS and YFSETQ. CDR3 amino acids: CASSSDSGAFF. CDR3 DNA: TGCGCCAGCAGCTCAGACAGTGGAGCTTTCTTT. The entire variable domain, with the rest obtained from reference TRBV5-1 and TRBJ1-1, is as follows: KAGVTQTPRYLIKTRGQQVTLSCSPISGHRSVSWYQQTPGQGLQFLFEYFSETQRNKGNFPGRFSGRQFSNSRSEMNVSTLELGDSALYLCASSSDSGAFFGQGTRLTVV.

This chain uses TRBV5-1 with TRBJ2-3; 11 bases map to TRBD2. The CDR3 is 16 residues long. With 0 bases clipped from V and 4 bases from J, the junction kept 4 bases outside the gene matches. CDR1 is SGHRS and CDR2 is YFSETQ in the germline V gene. The CDR3 is CASSLVASGRSDTQYF. The CDR3 DNA reads as TGCGCCAGCAGCTTGGTGGCTAGCGGGAGGTCAGATACGCAGTATTTT. Together with reference TRBV5-1 and TRBJ2-3, the CDR3 gives the full variable domain: KAGVTQTPRYLIKTRGQQVTLSCSPISGHRSVSWYQQTPGQGLQFLFEYFSETQRNKGNFPGRFSGRQFSNSRSEMNVSTLELGDSALYLCASSLVASGRSDTQYFGPGTRLTVL.

This chain connects TRBV19 to TRBJ1-5; tentatively, D is TRBD1 (5 bases). V was trimmed by 5 bases and J by 1 base, leaving 9 bases between them. CDR1 is LNHDA and CDR2 is SQIVND in the germline V gene (reference sequence). The CDR3 has 14 residues. The CDR3 here is CASSDRDSNQPQHF. As DNA, the CDR3 is TGTGCCAGTAGTGACCGGGACAGCAATCAGCCCCAGCATTTT.

The chain couples TRBV28 to TRBJ2-1; 9 bases are shared with TRBD2. Per germline, CDR1 MDHEN and CDR2 SYDVKM. The trim removed 3 bases at V and 4 bases at J, leaving 4 bases unmatched. The CDR3 runs 15 residues. CDR3 protein: CASSFLAGRYNEQFF. CDR3 DNA: TGTGCCAGCAGTTTCCTAGCGGGAAGGTACAATGAGCAGTTCTTC.

The rearrangement joins TRBV2 to TRBJ2-1, with D possibly being TRBD2 (5 bases). CDR3 length equals 10 residues. Germline CDR1 reads SNHLY; CDR2 reads FYNNEI. Trimming cost V 6 bases and J 9 bases, with 6 bases left between them. CDR3 bases: TGTGCCAGCAGCAGCGGTGAGCAGTTCTTC. Its protein product is CASSSGEQFF.

The rearrangement links TRBV9 to TRBJ2-7; D is unclear. V lost 4 bases and J 3 bases, leaving 14 bases between the germline ends. CDR1 and CDR2 from the germline V gene are SGDLS and YYNGEE. This CDR3 has 14 amino acids. CDR3 protein: CASSTGPSLYEQYF. CDR3 sequence (DNA): TGTGCCAGCAGCACCGGGCCGAGCCTCTACGAGCAGTACTTC.

The gene calls are TRBV12-5 and TRBJ2-6; tentatively, D is TRBD1 (6 bases). The length of the CDR3 is 15 residues. Trimming stripped 3 bases from V and 2 bases from J, with 8 bases between. Germline V CDR1 and CDR2: LGHNT, FRNRAP. The CDR3 region has the DNA TGTGCTAGTGGTTTTCAGGGGCCTGGGGCCAACGTCCTGACTTTC. Protein: CASGFQGPGANVLTF. Supplemented by reference TRBV12-5 and TRBJ2-6, the full variable domain reads DARVTQTPRHKVTEMGQEVTMRCQPILGHNTVFWYRQTMMQGLELLAYFRNRAPLDDSGMPKDRFSAEMPDATLATLKIQPSEPRDSAVYFCASGFQGPGANVLTFGAGSRLTVL.

This sequence joins TRBV15 and TRBJ2-2; no reliable D call. CDR3 size: 13 residues. The V gene's germline CDR1 is LNHNV and CDR2 YYDKDF (reference sequence). V was shortened by 5 bases and J by 2 bases, with 6 bases between the two germline ends. CDR3 residues: CATSAENTGELFF. The CDR3 DNA follows: TGTGCCACCAGCGCAGAAAACACCGGGGAGCTGTTTTTT.

The chain is built from TRBV6-5 and TRBJ2-1, with D tentatively TRBD1 or TRBD2 (5 bases each). Germline assignment: CDR1 MNHEY and CDR2 SVGAGI. This CDR3 is built from 14 residues. Between the trimmed V and J ends, which lost 0 bases and 5 bases, there was a span of 8 bases. CDR3 in DNA: TGTGCCAGCAGTTACTCGAGGGGAGACAATGAGCAGTTCTTC. Translating gives CASSYSRGDNEQFF.

This clone was detected a few times. V and J are TRBV5-5 and TRBJ1-4; no firm D call. V was clipped by 3 bases and J by 8 bases, with 8 bases between them. Germline V CDR1 and CDR2: SGHKS, YYEKEE (reference sequence). The CDR3 is 12 amino acids. CDR3: CASSSDGEKLFF. In DNA form, the CDR3 reads TGTGCCAGCAGCTCGGACGGGGAAAAACTGTTTTTT.

The rearrangement joins TRBV7-6 to TRBJ2-7, with 13 bases aligning to TRBD2. The J segment lost 2 bases and the V segment lost 5 bases, leaving 3 bases of the junction unmatched. The CDR3 loop spans 15 amino acids. The germline gives CDR1 SGHVS, CDR2 FNYEAQ. The CDR3 here is CASSHGLAGAYEQYF. The CDR3 bases are TGTGCCAGCAGCCATGGACTAGCGGGGGCCTACGAGCAGTACTTC.

V is TRBV6-1 and J is TRBJ2-1; D ambiguous. This CDR3 spans 15 amino acids. Trimming stripped 2 bases from V and 2 bases from J, with 10 bases between. The germline V gene encodes CDR1 MNHNS and CDR2 SASEGT. In DNA form, the CDR3 reads TGTGCCAGCAGTGAACAGATTCCTCCCTACAATGAGCAGTTCTTC. It yields the protein CASSEQIPPYNEQFF.

The CDR3 region has the DNA TGTGCCAGCAGCCAAGACGGGAGGGGGTCCTACGAGCAGTACTTC. Translated: CASSQDGRGSYEQYF. V is TRBV4-2 and J is TRBJ2-7; TRBD2 agrees at 8 bases. Trimming at V came to 0 bases and at J to 1 base, leaving 2 bases not matched to a gene. Germline CDR1 and CDR2: LGHNA and YNFKEQ. This CDR3 is 15 amino acids long.

The gene calls are TRBV5-6 and TRBJ1-1; D remains ambiguous. Trimming pared 1 base from V and 4 bases from J, leaving 2 bases between. Germline CDR1 reads SGHDT; CDR2 reads YYEEEE. This CDR3 is 11 amino acids long. CDR3 in DNA: TGTGCCAGCAGCTTGTCCACTGAAGCTTTCTTT. It codes for CASSLSTEAFF.

This chain joins TRBV28 and TRBJ1-4; TRBD1 might be the D (6 bases). V lost 1 base, J lost 8 bases, and 17 bases lay in between. Germline CDR1 is MDHEN and CDR2 is SYDVKM. There are 16 residues in the CDR3. This chain's CDR3 is CASSLSLQGGQEKLFF. CDR3 DNA: TGTGCCAGCAGTTTATCCCTACAGGGTGGCCAGGAAAAACTGTTTTTT.

The chain employs TRBV27 and TRBJ1-1; no clear D gene. The CDR3 loop spans 14 amino acids. Germline loops: CDR1 MNHEY, CDR2 SMNVEV (reference sequence). Trimming removed 4 bases at V and 4 bases at J, with 13 bases between. The CDR3 reads CASSYREGPTEAFF. The CDR3 DNA reads TGTGCCAGCAGTTACCGGGAAGGACCCACTGAAGCTTTCTTT.

CDR3: CASSQEGGGNQPQHF. In DNA form, the CDR3 reads TGCGCCAGCAGCCAAGAGGGAGGGGGCAATCAGCCCCAGCATTTT. The rearrangement links TRBV4-3 to TRBJ1-5; weak D call: TRBD1 (5 bases). The CDR3 sequence is 15 residues long. CDR1 is LGHNA, CDR2 YSLEER, per germline. Between the trimmed V and J ends, which lost 0 bases and 2 bases, there was a span of 8 bases.

The chain couples TRBV14 to TRBJ2-7, with 11 bases identical to TRBD2. Germline loops: CDR1 SGHDN, CDR2 FVKESK. The V and J ends lost 0 bases and 1 base, in that order; junction bases with no gene match: 5. The CDR3 extends over 17 amino acids. This CDR3 reads CASSQDQGLAASYEQYF. DNA of the CDR3: TGTGCCAGCAGCCAAGATCAGGGACTAGCGGCTTCCTACGAGCAGTACTTC.